This T cell receptor beta chain derives from a study of OX40 agonist ivuxolimab in advanced cancers. Whole-study findings and limits: Among the least clonally expanded were partial responders at 0.1-3.0 mg/kg.

The repertoire was sequenced with immunoSEQ multiplex PCR; TCRdb's copy has only in-frame clones and lacks some. This sample has tens of thousands of clones; around nine tenths occur once, and the top ten carry 0.3% to 0.4%. Germline-derived CDR1 and CDR2 are SGHDT and YYEEEE. V gave up 4 bases and J gave up 1 base, with 15 bases separating them. CDR3 length: 16 amino acids. A remark on this clone: Antigen unknown.

This chain links TRBV5-6 with TRBJ1-3, with unresolved D. Sequencing used CD4+ or CD8+ T cells sorted from blood, obtained in a trial of the OX40 agonist ivuxolimab. This receptor was identified in an adult with an advanced solid tumor such as melanoma, head and neck, liver or kidney cancer. This CDR3 reads CASSAPGSLSGNTIYF. The CDR3 DNA is TGTGCCAGCAGCGCCCCCGGAAGCCTTTCTGGAAACACCATATATTTT.